A single sample is the source of the 20 T cell receptor beta chains below, sequenced in a study of tumor-infiltrating lymphocytes in oesophageal squamous cell carcinoma. TCRdb re-called the PCR reads through MiXCR, storing one row per CDR3 protein. Among roughly 17,000 distinct CDR3 sequences listed, over 40% were seen once. Sequences were obtained from normal esophageal tissue next to the tumor. Every receptor here comes from a female donor with esophageal squamous cell carcinoma.

The V and J genes are TRBV7-2 and TRBJ2-5; D may be TRBD1 or TRBD2 (5 bases each). TRBJ2-1 matches the DNA end more closely, so the J call is doubtful. Per germline, CDR1 SGHTA and CDR2 FQGNSA. CDR3 length: 12 residues. The CDR3 protein is CASSVGTNEQFF. The CDR3 region has the DNA TGTGCCAGCAGCGTGGGGACCAATGAGCAGTTCTTC.

This clonotype was recorded at least ten times. This chain connects TRBV5-4 to TRBJ2-1; 11 nucleotides align to TRBD2. The length of the CDR3 is 16 residues. Trimming cost V 0 bases and J 8 bases; bases outside gene matches: 7. Germline V lookup: CDR1 SGHNT, CDR2 YYREEE (reference sequence). The DNA of the CDR3 is TGTGCCAGCAGCTTGGGAGTAGCGGGAGGGCAGGATGAGCAGTTCTTC. Amino acids: CASSLGVAGGQDEQFF.

The chain combines TRBV11-2 with TRBJ2-1; no firm D call. This CDR3 is 13 amino acids long. Germline V gene sequence: CDR1 SGHAT, CDR2 FQNNGV. Trimming took 2 bases from V and 2 from J, leaving 4 bases between them. CDR3 sequence reads: CASSLQPYNEQFF. The CDR3 nucleotides read TGTGCCAGCAGCTTACAACCCTACAATGAGCAGTTCTTC. Based on the CDR3 plus reference TRBV11-2 and TRBJ2-1, the full variable domain is EAGVAQSPRYKIIEKRQSVAFWCNPISGHATLYWYQQILGQGPKLLIQFQNNGVVDDSQLPKDRFSAERLKGVDSTLKIQPAKLEDSAVYLCASSLQPYNEQFFGPGTRLTVL.

This rearrangement joins TRBV28 to TRBJ2-4; 12 bases are shared with TRBD2. There are 17 residues in the CDR3. Germline V lookup: CDR1 MDHEN, CDR2 SYDVKM. J was trimmed by 1 base and V by 3 bases; bases with no gene match: 4. The CDR3: CASSFPSGGAAKNIQYF. For the CDR3, the DNA is TGTGCCAGCAGTTTCCCTAGCGGGGGGGCCGCCAAAAACATTCAGTACTTC.

V and J are TRBV7-2 and TRBJ2-7; 9 positions agree with TRBD2. Germline lookup yields CDR1 SGHTA and CDR2 FQGNSA. The trim removed 3 bases at V and 7 bases at J, leaving 7 bases unmatched. The CDR3 runs 14 residues. The CDR3 DNA is TGTGCCAGCAGCTTCCTAGCGGGATCGAGGGAGCAGTACTTC. Amino acids: CASSFLAGSREQYF.

This clonotype was counted at least ten times. The J gene is TRBJ2-1, the V gene TRBV5-1, with D possibly matching TRBD1 (5 bases). V was clipped by 4 bases and J by 8 bases, with 16 bases between them. Germline assignment: CDR1 SGHRS and CDR2 YFSETQ. The CDR3 consists of 14 residues. The CDR3 DNA reads TGCGCCAGCAGCGGACATAACAGAATTGATGAGCAGTTCTTC. Residues: CASSGHNRIDEQFF. The full variable domain, rest sourced from reference TRBV5-1 and TRBJ2-1, is KAGVTQTPRYLIKTRGQQVTLSCSPISGHRSVSWYQQTPGQGLQFLFEYFSETQRNKGNFPGRFSGRQFSNSRSEMNVSTLELGDSALYLCASSGHNRIDEQFFGPGTRLTVL.

The rearrangement joins TRBV6-1 to TRBJ2-7; the match to TRBD1 covers 9 bases. The DNA matches TRBJ2-1 better at its end, which makes the J call doubtful. Per germline, CDR1 MNHNS and CDR2 SASEGT. CDR3 length: 20 residues. Here the CDR3 reads CASMLTRGTGFTIGPNEQFF. CDR3 nucleotide sequence: TGTGCCAGCATGCTCACCCGGGGGACAGGGTTTACAATCGGACCCAATGAGCAGTTCTTC.

The rearrangement links TRBV7-2 to TRBJ2-3; D is perhaps TRBD1 (6 bases). The J call may be mistaken, given a closer DNA end match to TRBJ2-5. This CDR3 is 14 amino acids long. Looked up from germline, CDR1 is SGHTA and CDR2 is FQGNSA. The CDR3 is CASSLQGLGETQYF. The CDR3 DNA sequence: TGTGCCAGCAGCTTACAGGGGTTGGGAGAGACCCAGTACTTC.

This clonotype was seen at least ten times. V is TRBV6-9 and J is TRBJ1-1; D gene ambiguous. The CDR3 sequence is 12 residues long. Germline CDR1 MNHGY, CDR2 SVAAGI. Between the trimmed V and J ends, which lost 6 bases and 11 bases, there was a span of 16 bases. The CDR3 here is CASRLPRTKAFF. The CDR3, as DNA: TGTGCCAGCAGACTACCGAGAACTAAGGCTTTCTTT.

This chain links TRBV18 with TRBJ1-3, with D maybe TRBD1 (6 bases). Trimming cost V 2 bases and J 4 bases, with 9 bases left between them. The germline V gene encodes CDR1 KGHSH and CDR2 LQKENI. The CDR3 contains 14 residues. The CDR3 region is CASSPSGEGNTIYF. CDR3 coding DNA: TGTGCCAGCTCACCATCAGGGGAAGGAAACACCATATATTTT.

This chain uses TRBV7-3 with TRBJ2-6, with D possibly called TRBD1 or TRBD2 (5 bases each). V shed 5 bases and J shed 0 bases, with 14 bases lying between them. The CDR3 runs 17 residues. Germline V lookup: CDR1 SGHTA, CDR2 FQGTGA. The CDR3 region has the DNA TGTGCCAGCAGCCTTGGGGGATCTTTCTCTGGGGCCAACGTCCTGACTTTC. This sequence encodes CASSLGGSFSGANVLTF.

The chain employs TRBV7-3 and TRBJ2-3; D perhaps matches TRBD1 (6 bases). The germline V gene encodes CDR1 SGHTA and CDR2 FQGTGA. The CDR3 consists of 14 residues. V was shortened by 4 bases and J by 9 bases, with 17 bases between the two germline ends. This chain's CDR3 is CASSSVPAGATQYF. The DNA of the CDR3 is TGTGCCAGCAGCTCGGTCCCAGCAGGGGCGACGCAGTATTTT. The whole variable domain, remainder taken from reference TRBV7-3 and TRBJ2-3, is GAGVSQTPSNKVTEKGKYVELRCDPISGHTALYWYRQSLGQGPEFLIYFQGTGAADDSGLPNDRFFAVRPEGSVSTLKIQRTERGDSAVYLCASSSVPAGATQYFGPGTRLTVL.

By sample fraction, this clonotype is medium-sized (0.01 to 0.1%). The gene calls are TRBV7-9 and TRBJ2-5; D possibly corresponds to TRBD1 (5 bases). Germline V gene lookup returns CDR1 SEHNR and CDR2 FQNEAQ (reference sequence). The CDR3 contains 15 residues. V lost 5 bases to trimming and J lost 4 bases, with 17 bases between them. The CDR3 region is CASSEKGRTGETQYF. The CDR3 DNA follows: TGTGCCAGCAGCGAAAAGGGGCGGACGGGAGAGACCCAGTACTTC.

J is TRBJ2-3 and V is TRBV6-6; 7 bases are shared with TRBD2. The V and J ends lost 7 bases and 2 bases, in that order; junction bases with no gene match: 6. The CDR3 contains 14 residues. Germline lookup yields CDR1 MNHNY and CDR2 SVGAGI (reference sequence). The CDR3 here is CASKPSGPTDTQYF. DNA for the CDR3: TGTGCCAGCAAGCCTAGCGGACCCACAGATACGCAGTATTTT.

In its sample, this clonotype was seen many times. The chain links TRBV28 to TRBJ2-5, with D maybe TRBD1 (6 bases). V gave up 6 bases and J gave up 11 bases, with 22 bases separating them. This CDR3 has 14 residues. CDR1 MDHEN and CDR2 SYDVKM come from the germline V gene. CDR3 nucleotide sequence: TGTGCCAGCAGAGCCAGGGGTGCCTACAATGAGCAGTACTTC. The encoded protein is CASRARGAYNEQYF.

The CDR3 nucleotides are TGTGCCAGCAGTGAAGCTTTTTACTCTCAGCAGTTCTTC. Protein product: CASSEAFYSQQFF. The chain couples TRBV6-1 to TRBJ2-1; D is undetermined. The CDR3 extends over 13 amino acids. Germline V CDR1 and CDR2: MNHNS, SASEGT. The V gene lost 0 bases and the J gene lost 11 bases, with 11 bases spanning the gap.

The sample holds a few counts of this clonotype. The chain recombines TRBV7-9 with TRBJ2-5, with 9 bases aligning to TRBD1. The CDR3 loop spans 15 amino acids. Germline lookup yields CDR1 SEHNR and CDR2 FQNEAQ (reference sequence). Germline trimming cut 1 base from V and 4 bases from J; bases unmatched to any gene: 4. Here the CDR3 reads CASSLGDRDGETQYF. Here the CDR3 DNA reads TGTGCCAGCAGCTTAGGGGACAGGGATGGAGAGACCCAGTACTTC.

The table lists this clonotype with many counts. The chain has TRBV7-2 and TRBJ2-1, with 10 bases fitting TRBD2. Germline CDR1 SGHTA, CDR2 FQGNSA. The CDR3 runs to 15 residues. V lost 5 bases to trimming and J lost 5 bases; unmatched junction nucleotides: 6. CDR3 in amino acids: CASSVTSGVNNEQFF. For the CDR3, the DNA is TGTGCCAGCAGCGTCACTAGCGGGGTTAACAATGAGCAGTTCTTC.

This clonotype occurred a few times. Without the conserved terminal phenylalanine or tryptophan, this CDR3 likely stems from a read error. Because the CDR3's place on the DNA is in doubt, the DNA is left out and the CDR3 is given as listed by TCRdb. The chain employs TRBV7-8 and TRBJ2-6; TRBD2, the table's D call, lacks a check against the DNA. CDR1 and CDR2 (germline): SGHVS, FQNEAQ. The CDR3 is 17 amino acids long, termini counted. The CDR3 sequence is CASTGFQGPSYEQYFGA.

This rearrangement joins TRBV7-9 to TRBJ2-5; the D gene is possibly TRBD1 (7 bases). The J call may not be correct, given that the DNA end is closer to TRBJ2-1. The germline CDR1 and CDR2 sequences are SEHNR and FQNEAQ (reference sequence). The CDR3 runs to 13 residues. CDR3 region: CASSPLGGDRQFF. CDR3 DNA: TGTGCCAGCAGCCCATTAGGCGGGGACAGGCAGTTCTTC.